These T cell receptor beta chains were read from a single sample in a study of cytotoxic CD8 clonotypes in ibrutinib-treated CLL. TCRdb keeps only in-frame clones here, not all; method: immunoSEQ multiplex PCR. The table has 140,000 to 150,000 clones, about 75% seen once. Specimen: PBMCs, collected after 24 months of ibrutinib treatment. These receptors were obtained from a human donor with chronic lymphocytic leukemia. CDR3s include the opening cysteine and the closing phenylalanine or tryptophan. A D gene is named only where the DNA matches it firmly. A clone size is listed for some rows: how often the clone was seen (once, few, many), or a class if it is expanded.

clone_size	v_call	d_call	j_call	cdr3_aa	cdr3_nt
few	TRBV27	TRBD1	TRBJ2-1	CASTSGTGSYNEQFF	TGTGCCAGCACCTCCGGGACAGGGTCCTACAATGAGCAGTTCTTC
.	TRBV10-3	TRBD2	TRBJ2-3	CAISEGASGGDTQYF	TGTGCCATCAGTGAGGGCGCTAGCGGGGGCGATACGCAGTATTTT
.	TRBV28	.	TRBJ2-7	CASSSEVEQYF	TGTGCCAGCAGCTCGGAGGTTGAGCAGTACTTC
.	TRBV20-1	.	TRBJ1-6	CSARVGAPLHF	TGCAGTGCTAGAGTGGGTGCTCCCCTCCACTTT
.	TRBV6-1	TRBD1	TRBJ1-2	CASGGGAGYTF	TGTGCCAGCGGAGGGGGCGCGGGCTACACCTTC
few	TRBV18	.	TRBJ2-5	CASSPGRGTQETQYF	TGTGCCAGCTCACCGGGGCGGGGTACCCAAGAGACCCAGTACTTC
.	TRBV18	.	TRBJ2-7	CASSPLRGSEQYF	TGTGCCAGCTCACCTTTGAGGGGGTCCGAGCAGTACTTC
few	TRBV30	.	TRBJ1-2	CAWPRGTGGGYTF	TGTGCCTGGCCCCGCGGGACCGGGGGTGGCTACACCTTC
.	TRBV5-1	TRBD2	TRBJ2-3	CASSFGAGSETDTQYF	TGCGCCAGCAGCTTTGGAGCGGGAAGTGAGACAGATACGCAGTATTTT
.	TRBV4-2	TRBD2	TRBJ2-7	CASSQDPWASGTGYEQYF	TGTGCCAGCAGCCAAGACCCTTGGGCTAGCGGGACGGGGTACGAGCAGTACTTC
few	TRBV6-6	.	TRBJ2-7	CASSQPNRYEQYF	TGTGCCAGCAGTCAACCAAACCGCTACGAGCAGTACTTC
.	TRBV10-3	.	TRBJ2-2	CAISREGDTGELFF	TGTGCCATCAGCCGGGAAGGGGACACCGGGGAGCTGTTTTTT
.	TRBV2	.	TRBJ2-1	CASSELEGPHTRGFF	TGTGCCAGCAGTGAACTTGAGGGACCACATACGAGGGGGTTCTTC
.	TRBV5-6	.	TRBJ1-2	CASSMRDPANYGYTF	TGTGCCAGCAGCATGAGGGACCCGGCTAACTATGGCTACACCTTC
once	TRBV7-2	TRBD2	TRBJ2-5	CASSLAVVAGGETQYF	TGTGCCAGCAGCTTAGCTGTAGTAGCGGGAGGCGAGACCCAGTACTTC
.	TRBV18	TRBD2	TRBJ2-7	CASSPRGPSGGAEQYF	TGTGCCAGCTCACCACGAGGGCCGTCGGGGGGAGCGGAGCAGTACTTC
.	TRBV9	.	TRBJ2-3	CASSVGGTGTQYF	TGTGCCAGCAGCGTAGGTGGGACCGGCACGCAGTATTTT
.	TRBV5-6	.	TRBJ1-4	CASGQSATNEKLFF	TGTGCCAGCGGACAAAGTGCAACTAATGAAAAACTGTTTTTT
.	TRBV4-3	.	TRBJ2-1	CASSQGTRYNEQFF	TGCGCCAGCAGCCAAGGGACCCGGTACAATGAGCAGTTCTTC
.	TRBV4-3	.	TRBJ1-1	CASSQDFRDLGAFF	TGCGCCAGCAGCCAAGATTTTCGGGACCTTGGGGCTTTCTTT
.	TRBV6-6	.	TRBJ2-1	CASSPPGLGERNEQFF	TGTGCCAGCAGTCCCCCGGGGTTGGGGGAGAGGAATGAGCAGTTCTTC
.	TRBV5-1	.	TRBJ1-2	CASSPLQWGGYTF	TGCGCCAGCAGCCCCCTACAGTGGGGAGGCTACACCTTC
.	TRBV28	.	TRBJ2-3	CASSLPTGTDTQYF	TGTGCCAGCAGTTTACCGACAGGTACAGATACGCAGTATTTT
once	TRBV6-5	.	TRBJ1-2	CASSYGGYGYTF	TGTGCCAGCAGTTACGGGGGCTATGGCTACACCTTC
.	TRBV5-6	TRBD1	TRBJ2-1	CASSFGTGVFDEQFF	TGTGCCAGCAGCTTCGGGACAGGGGTTTTTGATGAGCAGTTCTTC
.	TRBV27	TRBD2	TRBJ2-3	CASSRRLAGGYATDTQYF	TGTGCCAGCAGCCGCAGACTAGCGGGAGGTTACGCCACAGATACGCAGTATTTT
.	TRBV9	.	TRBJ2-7	CASNPGDSYEQYF	TGTGCCAGCAACCCGGGAGACTCCTACGAGCAGTACTTC
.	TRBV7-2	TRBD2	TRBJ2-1	CASSLNAAGGEQFF	TGTGCCAGCAGCTTAAATGCTGCGGGAGGTGAGCAGTTCTTC
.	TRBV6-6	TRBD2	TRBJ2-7	CASKPSGVNSYEQYF	TGTGCCAGCAAACCAAGCGGGGTCAACTCCTACGAGCAGTACTTC
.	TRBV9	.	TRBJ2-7	CASSVPTGEQYF	TGTGCCAGCAGCGTACCCACCGGGGAGCAGTACTTC
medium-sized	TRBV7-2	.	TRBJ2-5	CASSPGSGLETQYF	TGTGCCAGCAGCCCGGGGAGTGGGCTAGAGACCCAGTACTTC
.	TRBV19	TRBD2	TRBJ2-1	CASSTPGTSGGGNEQFF	TGTGCCAGTAGTACACCCGGGACTAGCGGGGGGGGGAATGAGCAGTTCTTC
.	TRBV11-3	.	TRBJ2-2	CASSLGGGLVTGELFF	TGTGCCAGCAGCTTAGGTGGGGGGCTGGTCACCGGGGAGCTGTTTTTT
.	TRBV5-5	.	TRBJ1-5	CASSWGTYSNQPQHF	TGTGCCAGCAGCTGGGGGACGTATAGCAATCAGCCCCAGCATTTT
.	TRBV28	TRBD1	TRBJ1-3	CASSLGGGAYGNTIYF	TGTGCCAGCAGTTTAGGAGGGGGCGCCTATGGAAACACCATATATTTT
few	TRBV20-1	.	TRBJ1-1	CSARGTEAFF	TGTAGTGCTAGGGGCACTGAAGCTTTCTTT
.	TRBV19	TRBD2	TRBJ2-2	CASSSNRGGANTGELFF	TGTGCCAGTAGTTCGAACCGCGGGGGGGCGAACACCGGGGAGCTGTTTTTT
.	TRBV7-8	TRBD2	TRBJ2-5	CASSPGGQRGETQYF	TGTGCCAGCAGCCCTGGGGGGCAGCGGGGGGAGACCCAGTACTTC
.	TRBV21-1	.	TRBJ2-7	CASSKEGLAGGPVVYEQYF	TGTGCCAGCAGCAAAGAGGGACTAGCGGGAGGGCCCGTAGTTTACGAGCAGTACTTC
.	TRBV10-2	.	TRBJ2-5	CAAGGLATQYF	TGCGCCGCCGGGGGGCTAGCGACCCAGTACTTC
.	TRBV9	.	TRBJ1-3	CASSVEGSSGNTIYF	TGTGCCAGCAGCGTTGAGGGAAGCTCTGGAAACACCATATATTTT
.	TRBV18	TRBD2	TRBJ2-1	CASSLGLAGVHEQFF	TGTGCCAGCTCATTGGGACTAGCGGGAGTCCATGAGCAGTTCTTC
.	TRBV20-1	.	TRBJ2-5	CSARAMETQYF	TGCAGTGCTAGGGCGATGGAGACCCAGTACTTC
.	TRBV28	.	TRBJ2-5	CASKDWTAEETQYF	TGTGCCAGCAAGGACTGGACAGCCGAAGAGACCCAGTACTTC
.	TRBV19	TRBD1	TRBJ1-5	CASNPTGGNQPQHF	TGTGCCAGTAACCCGACAGGGGGCAATCAGCCCCAGCATTTT
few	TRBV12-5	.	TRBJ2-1	CASGRDRNEQFF	TGTGCTAGTGGGAGGGATCGGAATGAGCAGTTCTTC
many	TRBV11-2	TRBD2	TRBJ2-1	CASSPGTSGRARRNEQFF	TGTGCCAGCAGCCCCGGGACTAGCGGGAGGGCCCGTCGCAATGAGCAGTTCTTC
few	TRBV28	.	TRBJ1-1	CASEPTGPRTLKLSF	.
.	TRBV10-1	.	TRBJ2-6	CASTHQGRGHSGANVLTF	TGCGCCAGCACCCACCAGGGGCGAGGACACTCTGGGGCCAACGTCCTGACTTTC
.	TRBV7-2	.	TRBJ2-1	CASSLVGGIGNEQFF	TGTGCCAGCAGCTTAGTTGGGGGTATTGGGAATGAGCAGTTCTTC
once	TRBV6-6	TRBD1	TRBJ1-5	CATRGQGSQPQHF	TGTGCCACAAGGGGACAGGGGAGTCAGCCCCAGCATTTT